One T cell receptor (beta chain) is described in this entry. The antigen is unknown. The record originates from a study of cytomegalovirus exposure and HLA in healthy donors. Study outcomes and limitations: Reports indicated that the classifier achieved high specificity and sensitivity in diagnosing cytomegalovirus status. Rare TCR sequences dominated, though some public TCRs recurred in many donors.

The junction had 1 base not matched to a gene; V was cut back by 0 bases and J by 6 bases. The CDR3 runs 15 residues. Germline values: CDR1 SGDLS, CDR2 YYNGEE. Vbeta (60) and Jbeta (13) primers were used in the PCR. Clones were sequenced by immunoSEQ multiplex PCR, and TCRdb holds only the in-frame ones, with some missing. The sample shows about 160,000 clones, more than 70% of them seen only once. This receptor was taken from a male donor in good health and CMV-seropositive. The source material was PBMCs. The V call is TRBV9, the J call TRBJ2-7; 15 positions match TRBD2. The CDR3 here is CASSVGGLAGGEQYF. The CDR3 DNA follows: TGTGCCAGCAGCGTAGGGGGACTAGCGGGAGGCGAGCAGTACTTC. The full variable domain, with the rest looked up from reference TRBV9 and TRBJ2-7, is DSGVTQTPKHLITATGQRVTLRCSPRSGDLSVYWYQQSLDQGLQFLIQYYNGEERAKGNILERFSAQQFPDLHSELNLSSLELGDSALYFCASSVGGLAGGEQYFGPGTRLTVT.